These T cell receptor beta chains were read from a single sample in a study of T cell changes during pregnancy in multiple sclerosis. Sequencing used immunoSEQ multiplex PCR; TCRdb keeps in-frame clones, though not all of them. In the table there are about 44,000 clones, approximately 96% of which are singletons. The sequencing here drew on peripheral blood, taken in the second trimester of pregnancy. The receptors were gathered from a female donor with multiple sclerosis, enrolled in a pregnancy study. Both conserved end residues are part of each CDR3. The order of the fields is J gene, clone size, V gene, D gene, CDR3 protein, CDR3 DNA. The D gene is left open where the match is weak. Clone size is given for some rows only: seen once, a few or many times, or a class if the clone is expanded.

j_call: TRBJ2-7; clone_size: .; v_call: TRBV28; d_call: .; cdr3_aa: CASRSGTEQYF; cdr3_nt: TGTGCCAGCAGATCCGGGACAGAGCAGTACTTC
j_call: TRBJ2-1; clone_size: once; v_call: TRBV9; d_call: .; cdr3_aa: CASSVAPAGPLYNEQFF; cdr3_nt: TGTGCCAGCAGCGTAGCCCCCGCGGGCCCTCTCTACAATGAGCAGTTCTTC
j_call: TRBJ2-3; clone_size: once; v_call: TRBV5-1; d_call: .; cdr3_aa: CASSLEPGVGSDTQYF; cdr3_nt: TGCGCCAGCAGCTTGGAACCGGGAGTCGGTTCAGATACGCAGTATTTT
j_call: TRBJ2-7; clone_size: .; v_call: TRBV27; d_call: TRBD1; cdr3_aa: CASSFDRVHEQYF; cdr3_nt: TGTGCCAGCAGTTTCGACAGGGTTCACGAGCAGTACTTC
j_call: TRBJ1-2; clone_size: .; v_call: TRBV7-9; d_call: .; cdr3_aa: CASSLEGLSDTF; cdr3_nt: TGTGCCAGCAGCTTAGAGGGGTTATCGGACACCTTC
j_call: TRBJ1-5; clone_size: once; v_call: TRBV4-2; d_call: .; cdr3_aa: CASSQDNNQPQHF; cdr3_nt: TGTGCCAGCAGCCAAGACAACAATCAGCCCCAGCATTTT
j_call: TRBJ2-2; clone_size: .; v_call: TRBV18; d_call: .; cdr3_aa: CASSPSSGASNTGELFF; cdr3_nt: TGTGCCAGCTCACCATCGTCAGGGGCCTCGAACACCGGGGAGCTGTTTTTT
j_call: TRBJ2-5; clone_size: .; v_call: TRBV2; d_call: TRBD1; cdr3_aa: CASSLPPDRLQETQYF; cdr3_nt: TGTGCCAGCAGCCTTCCCCCGGACAGGTTACAAGAGACCCAGTACTTC
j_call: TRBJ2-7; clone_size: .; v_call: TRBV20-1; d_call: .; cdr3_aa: CSARKGYEQYF; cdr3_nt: TGCAGTGCTAGAAAGGGGTACGAGCAGTACTTC
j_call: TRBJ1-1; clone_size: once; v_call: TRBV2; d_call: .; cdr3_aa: CASSEMGETEAFF; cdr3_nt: TGTGCCAGCAGTGAGATGGGAGAAACTGAAGCTTTCTTT
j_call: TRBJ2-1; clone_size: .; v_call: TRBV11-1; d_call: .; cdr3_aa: CASSSLLRSNEQFF; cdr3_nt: TGTGCCAGCAGCTCACTCTTAAGGAGCAATGAGCAGTTCTTC
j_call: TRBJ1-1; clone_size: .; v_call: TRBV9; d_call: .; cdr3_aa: CASSVSGTSNTEAFF; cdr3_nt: TGTGCCAGCAGCGTAAGCGGGACCTCGAACACTGAAGCTTTCTTT
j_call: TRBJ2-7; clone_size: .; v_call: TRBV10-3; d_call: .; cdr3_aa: CAIIGDSSYEQYF; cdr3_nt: TGTGCCATCATCGGAGACAGCTCCTACGAGCAGTACTTC
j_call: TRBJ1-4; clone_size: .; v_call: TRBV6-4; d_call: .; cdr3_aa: CASSDSRRVGKLFF; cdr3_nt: TGTGCCAGCAGCGATAGCAGGAGGGTGGGAAAACTGTTTTTT
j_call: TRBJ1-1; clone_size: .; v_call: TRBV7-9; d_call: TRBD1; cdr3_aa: CASSPTGATEAFF; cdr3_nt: TGTGCCAGCAGTCCCACAGGGGCCACTGAAGCTTTCTTT
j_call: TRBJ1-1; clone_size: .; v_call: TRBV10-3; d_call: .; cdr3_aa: CAISDSWANTEAFF; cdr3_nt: TGTGCCATCAGTGATTCTTGGGCGAACACTGAAGCTTTCTTT
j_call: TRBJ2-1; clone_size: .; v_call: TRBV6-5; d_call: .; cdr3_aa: CASSYKQDPYNEQFF; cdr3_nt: TGTGCCAGCAGTTACAAACAGGACCCGTACAATGAGCAGTTCTTC
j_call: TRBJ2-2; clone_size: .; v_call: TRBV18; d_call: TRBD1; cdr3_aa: CASLPSDRGNTGELFF; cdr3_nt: TGTGCCAGCCTGCCGTCAGACAGGGGGAACACCGGGGAGCTGTTTTTT
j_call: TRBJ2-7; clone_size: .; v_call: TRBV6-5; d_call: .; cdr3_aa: CASSRRGGGAYEQYF; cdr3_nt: TGTGCCAGCAGCCGGAGGGGGGGAGGAGCCTACGAGCAGTACTTC
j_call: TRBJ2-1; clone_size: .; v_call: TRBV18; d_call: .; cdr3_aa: CASSPNPQSEQFF; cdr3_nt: TGTGCCAGCTCACCAAACCCACAAAGTGAGCAGTTCTTC
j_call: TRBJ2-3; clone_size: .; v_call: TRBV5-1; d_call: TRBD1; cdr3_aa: CASSFAGTVKTDTQYF; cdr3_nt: TGCGCCAGCAGCTTCGCCGGGACAGTAAAGACAGATACGCAGTATTTT
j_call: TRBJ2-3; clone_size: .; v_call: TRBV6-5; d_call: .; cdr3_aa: CASSYLVGPYAVYF; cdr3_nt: TGTGCCAGCAGTTACCTGGTTGGGCCCTATGCAGTATATTTT